This record concerns one T cell receptor beta chain sequence. Amplification of the TCR beta CDR3 regions used RNA transcripts (as template). The first-round RT-PCR employed HTBI primers together with the Qiagen OneStep RT-PCR kit. A multiplex PCR was then performed as the second round. TCRdb re-derived calls from the multiplex PCR reads in MiXCR, one entry per CDR3 protein. The sample lists 600,000 to 650,000 distinct CDR3 sequences; about 24% were seen once. V lost 9 bases and J 1 base, leaving 16 bases between the germline ends. The CDR3 has 14 amino acids. This specimen belongs to a study of Graves' ophthalmopathy and Graves' hyperthyroidism. Only newly diagnosed hyperthyroidism patients aged 18 to 65, with under 2 months' duration, were enrolled. Lactation, pregnancy, uncontrolled infections and other autoimmune diseases were all grounds for excluding patients. Diagnosis was based on clinical symptoms, serum thyroxine, TRAb, thyroid ultrasound and orbital computed tomography.

This sequence was found in a woman in her late teens or twenties with stable Graves' hyperthyroidism. Some clones in this sample may be carry-over from other donors' samples. Sequenced input: peripheral blood. V gene TRBV12-3 or TRBV12-4 combines with J gene TRBJ2-7, with D tentatively TRBD1 or TRBD2 (7 bases each). CDR3 sequence reads: CARPTGEGSYEQYF. Here the CDR3 DNA reads TGTGCCAGACCCACAGGGGAGGGATCCTACGAGCAGTACTTC.